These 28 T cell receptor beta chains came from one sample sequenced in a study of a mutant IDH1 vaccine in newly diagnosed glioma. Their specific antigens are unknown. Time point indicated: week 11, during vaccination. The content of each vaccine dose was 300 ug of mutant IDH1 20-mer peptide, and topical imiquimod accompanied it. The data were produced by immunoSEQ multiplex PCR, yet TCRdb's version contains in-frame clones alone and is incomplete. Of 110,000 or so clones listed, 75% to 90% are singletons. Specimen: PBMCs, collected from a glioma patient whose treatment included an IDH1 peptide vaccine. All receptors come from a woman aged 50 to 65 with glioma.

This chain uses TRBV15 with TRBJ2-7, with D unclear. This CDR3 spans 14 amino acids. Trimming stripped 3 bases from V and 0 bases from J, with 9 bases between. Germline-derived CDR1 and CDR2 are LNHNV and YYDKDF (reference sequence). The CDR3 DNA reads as TGTGCCACCAGCAGGGACCGCTCCTCCTACGAGCAGTACTTC. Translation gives CATSRDRSSYEQYF.

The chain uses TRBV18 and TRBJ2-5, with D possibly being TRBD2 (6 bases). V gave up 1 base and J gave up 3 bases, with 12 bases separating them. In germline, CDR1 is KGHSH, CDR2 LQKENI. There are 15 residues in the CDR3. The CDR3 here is CASSPLREPEETQYF. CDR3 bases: TGTGCCAGCTCACCACTCCGGGAGCCTGAAGAGACCCAGTACTTC.

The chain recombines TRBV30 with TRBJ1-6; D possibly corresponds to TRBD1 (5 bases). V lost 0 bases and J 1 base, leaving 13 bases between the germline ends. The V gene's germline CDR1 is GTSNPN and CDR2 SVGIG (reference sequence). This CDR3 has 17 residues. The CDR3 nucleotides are TGTGCCTGGAGTGTGGAGGGGCGCGGGTCCTATAATTCACCCCTCCACTTT. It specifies CAWSVEGRGSYNSPLHF.

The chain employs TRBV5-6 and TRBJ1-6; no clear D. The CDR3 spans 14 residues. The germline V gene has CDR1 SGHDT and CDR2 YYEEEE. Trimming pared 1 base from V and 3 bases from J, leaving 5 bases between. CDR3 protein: CASSLRDYNSPLHF. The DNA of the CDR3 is TGTGCCAGCAGCTTGCGGGACTATAATTCACCCCTCCACTTT.

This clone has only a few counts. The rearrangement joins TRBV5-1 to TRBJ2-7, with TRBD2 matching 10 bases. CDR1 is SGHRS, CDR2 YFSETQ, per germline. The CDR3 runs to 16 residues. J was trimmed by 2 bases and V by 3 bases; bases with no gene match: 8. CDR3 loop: CASSWTLAGGAYEQYF. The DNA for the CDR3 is TGCGCCAGCAGCTGGACCTTAGCGGGAGGAGCCTACGAGCAGTACTTC.

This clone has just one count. CDR3 residues: CASSLTVNTEAFF. CDR3 nucleotide sequence: TGTGCCAGCAGTTTGACTGTGAACACTGAAGCTTTCTTT. The chain combines TRBV27 with TRBJ1-1; no definite D call. Germline V gene sequence: CDR1 MNHEY, CDR2 SMNVEV (reference sequence). The V end was cut by 3 bases, the J end by 0 bases, with 5 bases between. This CDR3 has 13 amino acids.

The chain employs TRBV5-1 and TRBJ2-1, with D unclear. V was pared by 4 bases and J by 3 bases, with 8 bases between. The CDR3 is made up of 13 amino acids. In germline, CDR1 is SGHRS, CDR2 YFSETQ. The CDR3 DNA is TGCGCCAGCAGCATAGATATCTACAATGAGCAGTTCTTC. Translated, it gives CASSIDIYNEQFF. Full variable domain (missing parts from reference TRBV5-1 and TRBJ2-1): KAGVTQTPRYLIKTRGQQVTLSCSPISGHRSVSWYQQTPGQGLQFLFEYFSETQRNKGNFPGRFSGRQFSNSRSEMNVSTLELGDSALYLCASSIDIYNEQFFGPGTRLTVL.

The CDR3 nucleotides are TGTGCCAGCACCTCGTCCTTAGGGCAGCACTTCTATGGCTACACCTTC. Amino acids: CASTSSLGQHFYGYTF. The gene calls are TRBV27 and TRBJ1-2; D unclear. Germline V gene data show CDR1 as MNHEY and CDR2 as SMNVEV (reference sequence). Trimming shortened V by 7 bases and J by 4 bases, and 22 bases separated the two germline ends. The CDR3 has 16 residues.

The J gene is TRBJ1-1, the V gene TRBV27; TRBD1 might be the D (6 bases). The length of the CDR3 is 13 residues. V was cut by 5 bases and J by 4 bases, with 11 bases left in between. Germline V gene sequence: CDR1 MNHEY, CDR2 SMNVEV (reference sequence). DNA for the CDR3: TGTGCCAGCAGTCCACAGGGTTCCACTGAAGCTTTCTTT. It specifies CASSPQGSTEAFF.

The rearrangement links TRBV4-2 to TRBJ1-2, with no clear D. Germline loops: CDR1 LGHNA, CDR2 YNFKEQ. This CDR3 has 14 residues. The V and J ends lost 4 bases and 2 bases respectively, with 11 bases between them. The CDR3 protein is CASSPRRGNYGYTF. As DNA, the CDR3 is TGTGCCAGCAGCCCGCGACGGGGAAACTATGGCTACACCTTC.

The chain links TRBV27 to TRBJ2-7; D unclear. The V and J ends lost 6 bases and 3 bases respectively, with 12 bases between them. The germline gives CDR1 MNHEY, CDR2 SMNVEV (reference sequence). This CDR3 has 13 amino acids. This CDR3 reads CASSNVWDYEQYF. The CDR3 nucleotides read TGTGCCAGCAGCAACGTTTGGGACTACGAGCAGTACTTC.

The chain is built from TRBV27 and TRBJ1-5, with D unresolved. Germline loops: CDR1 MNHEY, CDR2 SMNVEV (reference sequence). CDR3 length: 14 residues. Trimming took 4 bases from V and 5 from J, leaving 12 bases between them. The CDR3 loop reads CASSSLFEDQPQHF. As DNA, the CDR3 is TGTGCCAGCAGTTCCCTATTTGAAGATCAGCCCCAGCATTTT.

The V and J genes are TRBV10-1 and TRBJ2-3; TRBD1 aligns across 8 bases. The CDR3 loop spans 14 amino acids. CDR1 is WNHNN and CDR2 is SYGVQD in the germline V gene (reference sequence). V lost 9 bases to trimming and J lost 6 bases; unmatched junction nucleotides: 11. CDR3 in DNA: TGCGCCAGTTCCCGGGACAGGATAACCGATACGCAGTATTTT. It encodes CASSRDRITDTQYF.

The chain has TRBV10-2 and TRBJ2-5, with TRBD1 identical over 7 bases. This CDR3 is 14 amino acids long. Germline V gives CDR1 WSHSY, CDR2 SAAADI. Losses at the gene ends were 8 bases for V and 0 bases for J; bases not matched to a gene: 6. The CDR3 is CASETGWDQETQYF. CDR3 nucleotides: TGCGCCAGCGAGACAGGGTGGGACCAAGAGACCCAGTACTTC.

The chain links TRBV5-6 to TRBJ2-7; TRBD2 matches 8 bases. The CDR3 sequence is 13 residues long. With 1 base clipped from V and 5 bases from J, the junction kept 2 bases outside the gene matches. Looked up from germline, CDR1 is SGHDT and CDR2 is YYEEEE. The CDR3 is CASSLRAGDEQYF. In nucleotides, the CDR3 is TGTGCCAGCAGCTTGCGAGCGGGAGACGAGCAGTACTTC.

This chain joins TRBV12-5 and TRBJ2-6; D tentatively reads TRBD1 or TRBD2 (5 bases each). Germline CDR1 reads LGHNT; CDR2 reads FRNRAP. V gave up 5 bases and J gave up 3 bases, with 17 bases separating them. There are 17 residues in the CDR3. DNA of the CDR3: TGTGCTAGTGGTCCGTCCCAGGGAGTTCTTGGGGCCAACGTCCTGACTTTC. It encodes CASGPSQGVLGANVLTF.

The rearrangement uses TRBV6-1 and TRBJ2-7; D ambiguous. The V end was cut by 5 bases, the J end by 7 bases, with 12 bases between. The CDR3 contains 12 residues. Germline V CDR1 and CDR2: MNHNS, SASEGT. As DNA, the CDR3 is TGTGCCAGCAGTAAGACCGGTGGGGAGCAGTACTTC. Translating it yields CASSKTGGEQYF.

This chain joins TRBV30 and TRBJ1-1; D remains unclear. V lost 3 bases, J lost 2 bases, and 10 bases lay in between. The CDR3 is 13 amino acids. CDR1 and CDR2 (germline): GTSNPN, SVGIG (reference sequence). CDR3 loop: CAWSHLINTEAFF. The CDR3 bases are TGTGCCTGGAGCCACCTAATAAACACTGAAGCTTTCTTT.

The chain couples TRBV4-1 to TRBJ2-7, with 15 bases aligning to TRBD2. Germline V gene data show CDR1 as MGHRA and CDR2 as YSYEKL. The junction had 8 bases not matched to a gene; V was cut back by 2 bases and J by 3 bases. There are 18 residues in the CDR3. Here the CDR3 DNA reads TGCGCCAGCAGCCAACCCGGACTAGCGGGAGGGAAAAGCTACGAGCAGTACTTC. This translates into CASSQPGLAGGKSYEQYF.

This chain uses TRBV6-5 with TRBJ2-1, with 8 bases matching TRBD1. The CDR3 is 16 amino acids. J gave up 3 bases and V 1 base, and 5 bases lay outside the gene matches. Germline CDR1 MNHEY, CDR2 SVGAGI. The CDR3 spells CASSYYRTGNYNEQFF. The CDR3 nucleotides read TGTGCCAGCAGTTACTACCGGACAGGGAACTACAATGAGCAGTTCTTC.

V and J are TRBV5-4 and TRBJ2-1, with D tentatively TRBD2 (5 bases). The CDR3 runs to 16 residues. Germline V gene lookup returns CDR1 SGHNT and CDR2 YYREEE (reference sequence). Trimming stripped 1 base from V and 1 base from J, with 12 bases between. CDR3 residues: CASSLKREKSYNEQFF. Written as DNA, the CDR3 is TGTGCCAGCAGCTTGAAGAGGGAGAAATCCTACAATGAGCAGTTCTTC.

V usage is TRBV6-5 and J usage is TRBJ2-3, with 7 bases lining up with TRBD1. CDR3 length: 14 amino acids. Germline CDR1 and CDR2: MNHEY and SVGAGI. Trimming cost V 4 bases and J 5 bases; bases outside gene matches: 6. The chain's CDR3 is CASSWDRRQDTQYF. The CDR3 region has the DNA TGTGCCAGCAGTTGGGACAGACGACAAGATACGCAGTATTTT.

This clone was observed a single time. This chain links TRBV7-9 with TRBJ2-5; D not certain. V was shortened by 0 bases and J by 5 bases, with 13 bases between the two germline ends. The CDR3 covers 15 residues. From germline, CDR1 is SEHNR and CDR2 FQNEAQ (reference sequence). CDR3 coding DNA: TGTGCCAGCAGCTTAGCGCTTGGATCCGGGGAGACCCAGTACTTC. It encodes CASSLALGSGETQYF.

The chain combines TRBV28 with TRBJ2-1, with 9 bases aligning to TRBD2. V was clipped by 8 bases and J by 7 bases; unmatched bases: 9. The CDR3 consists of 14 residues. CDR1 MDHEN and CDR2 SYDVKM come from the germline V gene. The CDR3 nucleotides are TGTGCCAGCTTCTATAGCGGGAGCGGGAATGAGCAGTTCTTC. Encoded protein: CASFYSGSGNEQFF.

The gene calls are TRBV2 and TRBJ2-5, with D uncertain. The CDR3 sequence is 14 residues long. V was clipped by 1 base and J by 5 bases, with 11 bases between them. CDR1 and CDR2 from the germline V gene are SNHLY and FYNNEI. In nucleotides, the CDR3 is TGTGCCAGCAGTGAAGGGCCTAGAATGGAGACCCAGTACTTC. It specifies CASSEGPRMETQYF.

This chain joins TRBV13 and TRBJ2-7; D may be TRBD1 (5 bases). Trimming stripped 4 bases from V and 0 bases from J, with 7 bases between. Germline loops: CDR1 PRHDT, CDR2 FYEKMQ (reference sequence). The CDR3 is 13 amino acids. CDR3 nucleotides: TGTGCCAGCAGCTCCAGGGCCTCCTACGAGCAGTACTTC. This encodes CASSSRASYEQYF.

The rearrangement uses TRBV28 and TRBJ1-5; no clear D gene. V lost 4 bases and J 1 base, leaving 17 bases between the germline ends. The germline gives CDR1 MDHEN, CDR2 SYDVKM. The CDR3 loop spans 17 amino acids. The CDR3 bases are TGTGCCAGCAGTTCCCTCGGGGAGGATCAAAGCAATCAGCCCCAGCATTTT. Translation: CASSSLGEDQSNQPQHF.

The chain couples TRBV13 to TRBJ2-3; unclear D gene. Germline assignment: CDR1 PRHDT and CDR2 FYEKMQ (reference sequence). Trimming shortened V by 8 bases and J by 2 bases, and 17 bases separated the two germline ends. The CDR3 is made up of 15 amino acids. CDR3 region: CASGNRAQSTDTQYF. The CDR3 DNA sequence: TGTGCCAGCGGCAACCGGGCCCAATCCACAGATACGCAGTATTTT.